This TCR beta chain was obtained from a study of blood T cells in healthy people across ages. General observations from the study: PBMCs left unsorted prevented a conclusive naive versus antigen-experienced comparison. TCR beta diversity, measured per million T cells, fell in a roughly linear way with age. Naive T cell percentage strongly correlated with TCR beta diversity.

As for this clonotype: Its antigen is as yet unknown.

The V gene's germline CDR1 is KGHSH and CDR2 LQKENI. The length of the CDR3 is 13 residues. The second PCR ran roughly 7 to 12 cycles with a sample-barcoded 5' primer and J-beta primers. TCRdb fed the 5' RACE reads into MiXCR, producing one record per CDR3 protein. The sample has some 940,000 distinct CDR3 sequences, almost 30% seen once. These data also formed part of another study, on T cells of mothers and their children.

The clonotype was recovered from a woman aged 40 to 50 in good health. Input material: blood. The rearrangement links TRBV18 to TRBJ2-4, with no clear D. The end of the DNA fits TRBJ2-7 better, so the J call may be wrong. The CDR3 loop reads CASSPGETYEQYF. The CDR3 coding sequence is TGTGCCAGCTCACCCGGCGAAACCTACGAGCAGTACTTC.